These 26 T cell receptor beta chains came from one sample sequenced in a study of T-cell reconstitution after alpha-beta-depleted transplantation in children (dated by TCRdb to 2015 to 2016). Library preparation used PCR. Sequencing used an Illumina HiSeq 2500. TCR library preparation used molecular barcoding, with unique molecular identifiers applied to normalize quantification of the TCRbeta repertoire. TCRdb cleaned the public reads at Q25 with fastp, built clones with MiXCR and kept in-frame beta chains. Every entry covers one CDR3 protein and lists the most common genes and DNA from its rows. Counted in this sample were around 450,000 distinct CDR3 sequences; roughly a tenth of them appeared once. The ten largest make up around 2% of the sample. Taken with the paper, the label for treatment or condition translates to: allogeneic hematopoietic cell transplantation with graft depleted of TCRalphabeta T cells and CD19 B cells.

Specimen: PBMCs, collected before TCRalphabeta/CD19-depleted stem cell transplant. These receptors originate from a child aged 2-9 years with inherited bone marrow failure, due to receive a stem cell transplant.

V is TRBV6-1 and J is TRBJ2-3; D might be TRBD2 (6 bases). Germline V gene lookup returns CDR1 MNHNS and CDR2 SASEGT. The V end was cut by 8 bases, the J end by 0 bases, with 15 bases between. The CDR3 is 15 residues long. This CDR3 is CASQPSVSSTDTQYF. The CDR3 DNA reads TGTGCCAGCCAACCTAGCGTCTCTAGCACAGATACGCAGTATTTT.

This clonotype was recorded many times. The chain carries TRBV25-1 and TRBJ2-7, with D perhaps matching TRBD1 (5 bases). The germline V and J ends were trimmed by 6 bases and 3 bases, with 12 bases remaining between them. CDR1 is MGHDK, CDR2 SYGVNS, per germline. The CDR3 totals 13 residues. The CDR3 region is CASRPDSIYEQYF. The CDR3 DNA is TGTGCCAGCAGACCCGACAGTATCTACGAGCAGTACTTC.

This clonotype was recorded at least ten times. The CDR3 loop reads CSARGGGYEKLFF. The DNA of the CDR3 is TGCAGTGCTAGAGGAGGGGGCTATGAAAAACTGTTTTTT. The chain has TRBV20-1 and TRBJ1-4; TRBD1 matches 7 bases. With 1 base clipped from V and 6 bases from J, the junction kept 2 bases outside the gene matches. There are 13 residues in the CDR3. Per the germline V gene, CDR1 is DFQATT and CDR2 is SNEGSKA (reference sequence).

The table lists this clonotype with a few counts. The chain is built from TRBV12-3 or TRBV12-4 and TRBJ1-2; D might be TRBD1 (5 bases). The CDR3 has 15 amino acids. Deletions cut 7 bases from V and 8 bases from J, with 23 bases between. CDR3: CASNEYGRGPRGYTF. Here the CDR3 DNA reads TGTGCCAGCAACGAATACGGAAGGGGCCCTAGGGGCTACACCTTC.

This clonotype was observed many times. The chain combines TRBV20-1 with TRBJ2-7; D might be TRBD2 (5 bases). V lost 1 base to trimming and J lost 4 bases, with 11 bases between them. The germline V gene encodes CDR1 DFQATT and CDR2 SNEGSKA (reference sequence). The CDR3 sequence is 13 residues long. The CDR3 DNA reads TGCAGTGCTAGAGCGGGGTTGCCATACGAGCAGTACTTC. Protein product: CSARAGLPYEQYF.

About this clonotype: Lacking the conserved final phenylalanine or tryptophan, this CDR3 likely reflects a read error. The CDR3 sequence: CASSLGLAGGDTQYY. In DNA form, the CDR3 reads TGTGCCAGCAGCTTAGGACTAGCGGGGGGGGATACGCAGTATTAT. The chain is built from TRBV7-2 and TRBJ2-3, with 14 bases identical to TRBD2. V gave up 1 base and J gave up 6 bases; unmatched junction bases: 0. The CDR3 has 15 amino acids. Germline values: CDR1 SGHTA, CDR2 FQGNSA.

This clonotype has a count of ten or more. The J gene is TRBJ2-7, the V gene TRBV18; possibly TRBD1 for D (6 bases). The V gene lost 4 bases and the J gene lost 1 base, with 11 bases spanning the gap. CDR1 KGHSH and CDR2 LQKENI come from the germline V gene. The CDR3 contains 14 residues. This CDR3 is CASSLTGASYEQYF. For the CDR3, the DNA is TGTGCCAGCTCACTGACAGGTGCGTCCTACGAGCAGTACTTC.

Concerning this clonotype itself: With a much larger clone just one base away, this may be a read error. The chain links TRBV9 to TRBJ2-1, with 8 bases aligning to TRBD2. TRBJ2-7 matches the DNA end more closely, so the J call is doubtful. CDR3 length: 15 amino acids. Germline V CDR1 and CDR2: SGDLS, YYNGEE. The CDR3 sequence is CASSGEGTRLNEQYF. The CDR3 DNA reads TGTGCCAGCAGCGGCGAGGGGACTAGACTGAATGAGCAGTACTTC.

In this sample, this clonotype turned up many times. The chain links TRBV28 to TRBJ2-1; D gene unclear. There are 14 residues in the CDR3. Trimming pared 7 bases from V and 1 base from J, leaving 11 bases between. Germline lookup yields CDR1 MDHEN and CDR2 SYDVKM. The CDR3 sequence: CASISERSYNEQFF. CDR3 coding DNA: TGTGCCAGCATCTCCGAGCGTTCCTACAATGAGCAGTTCTTC.

This clonotype was seen at least ten times. One end of the junction is discordant with germline, which a read error may explain. The rearrangement uses TRBV7-7 and TRBJ2-4; no definite D call. CDR1 and CDR2 (germline): SSHAT, FNYEAQ (reference sequence). The CDR3 extends over 10 amino acids. CDR3 region: CASSSEVQYF. For the CDR3, the DNA is TGTGCTAGCAGCTCAGAAGTTCAGTACTTC.

At least ten counts were recorded for this clonotype. This chain's CDR3 is CATSDATSGSYNEQFF. In DNA, the CDR3 is TGTGCCACCAGTGATGCGACTAGCGGGAGCTACAATGAGCAGTTCTTC. The V and J genes are TRBV24-1 and TRBJ2-1; 12 bases map to TRBD2. The V gene's germline CDR1 is KGHDR and CDR2 SFDVKD. This CDR3 has 16 residues. The V gene end was trimmed by 3 bases and the J gene end by 3 bases; junction bases not matched to a gene: 2.

Ten or more counts support this clonotype. V usage is TRBV7-2 and J usage is TRBJ2-3, with TRBD2 matching over 9 bases. Germline assignment: CDR1 SGHTA and CDR2 FQGNSA. Unmatched junction bases numbered 8, after V lost 1 base and J lost 9 bases. This CDR3 comprises 15 residues. CDR3 nucleotide sequence: TGTGCCAGCAGCTTAGGAGCGGGGGGCTGGGGGACGCAGTATTTT. As protein: CASSLGAGGWGTQYF.

This clonotype was found many times. The gene calls are TRBV19 and TRBJ2-1; TRBD2 matches 8 bases. The CDR3 runs to 17 residues. With V trimmed by 5 bases and J by 4 bases, 13 bases remained unmatched. The germline V gene encodes CDR1 LNHDA and CDR2 SQIVND (reference sequence). As DNA, the CDR3 is TGTGCCAGTAGTGTTACAAGCGGGAGTAGGGTTTACAATGAGCAGTTCTTC. Residues: CASSVTSGSRVYNEQFF. Using reference TRBV19 and TRBJ2-1 for the parts outside the CDR3, the full variable domain is DGGITQSPKYLFRKEGQNVTLSCEQNLNHDAMYWYRQDPGQGLRLIYYSQIVNDFQKGDIAEGYSVSREKKESFPLTVTSAQKNPTAFYLCASSVTSGSRVYNEQFFGPGTRLTVL.

The sample holds many counts of this clonotype. The rearrangement uses TRBV5-1 and TRBJ2-3, with D maybe TRBD2 (7 bases). The V end lost 4 bases, the J end lost 0 bases, and 15 bases lay between the germline ends. This CDR3 spans 16 amino acids. Germline V lookup: CDR1 SGHRS, CDR2 YFSETQ. The CDR3 region has the DNA TGCGCCAGCAGCACACAGGGAGGGGAGAGCACAGATACGCAGTATTTT. Encoded protein: CASSTQGGESTDTQYF.

This clonotype was picked up many times. For the CDR3, the DNA is TGCAGCGTTTGGGGACAGGGCTATGGCTACACCTTC. It translates to CSVWGQGYGYTF. This chain connects TRBV29-1 to TRBJ1-2, with 9 bases that match TRBD1. J was trimmed by 4 bases and V by 5 bases; bases with no gene match: 2. CDR3 length: 12 amino acids. Germline V gives CDR1 SQVTM, CDR2 ANQGSEA. Using reference TRBV29-1 and TRBJ1-2 for the parts outside the CDR3, the full variable domain is SAVISQKPSRDICQRGTSLTIQCQVDSQVTMMFWYRQQPGQSLTLIATANQGSEATYESGFVIDKFPISRPNLTFSTLTVSNMSPEDSSIYLCSVWGQGYGYTFGSGTRLTVV.

This clonotype was picked up many times. This chain joins TRBV5-1 and TRBJ2-7, with D possibly TRBD2 on 6 matching bases. Looked up from germline, CDR1 is SGHRS and CDR2 is YFSETQ. The CDR3 is 14 amino acids. Trimming removed 0 bases from V and 3 bases from J, with 10 bases in between. CDR3 coding DNA: TGCGCCAGCAGCTTGGAGGACTACCTCTACGAGCAGTACTTC. Its protein is CASSLEDYLYEQYF. Full variable domain (missing parts from reference TRBV5-1 and TRBJ2-7): KAGVTQTPRYLIKTRGQQVTLSCSPISGHRSVSWYQQTPGQGLQFLFEYFSETQRNKGNFPGRFSGRQFSNSRSEMNVSTLELGDSALYLCASSLEDYLYEQYFGPGTRLTVT.

This clonotype was seen at least ten times. V usage is TRBV7-9 and J usage is TRBJ2-7; 10 bases line up with TRBD2. The CDR3 runs 14 residues. CDR1 and CDR2 from the germline V gene are SEHNR and FQNEAQ (reference sequence). V was pared by 5 bases and J by 2 bases, with 3 bases of the junction left unmatched. CDR3 region: CASSTAGGPYEQYF. The CDR3 coding sequence is TGTGCCAGCAGCACAGCGGGAGGGCCCTACGAGCAGTACTTC. Full variable domain (remainder filled in from reference TRBV7-9 and TRBJ2-7): DTGVSQNPRHKITKRGQNVTFRCDPISEHNRLYWYRQTLGQGPEFLTYFQNEAQLEKSRLLSDRFSAERPKGSFSTLEIQRTEQGDSAMYLCASSTAGGPYEQYFGPGTRLTVT.

The genes are TRBV3-1 and TRBJ2-7; 12 nucleotides match TRBD1. The CDR3 has 15 amino acids. Germline-derived CDR1 and CDR2 are LGHDT and YNNKEL (reference sequence). The V and J ends lost 10 bases and 0 bases, in that order; junction bases with no gene match: 7. The CDR3, as DNA: TGTGCCACCACCCAGGGACAGGGGGCCTCCTACGAGCAGTACTTC. Translation gives CATTQGQGASYEQYF.

This clonotype was observed a few times. The rearrangement uses TRBV5-6 and TRBJ1-1; D unresolved. The CDR3 totals 17 residues. Germline CDR1 SGHDT, CDR2 YYEEEE. Trimming stripped 0 bases from V and 0 bases from J, with 15 bases between. CDR3 amino acids: CASSLVGNTLMNTEAFF. The CDR3 DNA sequence: TGTGCCAGCAGCTTGGTCGGAAACACCCTAATGAACACTGAAGCTTTCTTT. The variable domain in full, with the rest retrieved from reference TRBV5-6 and TRBJ1-1, is DAGVTQSPTHLIKTRGQQVTLRCSPKSGHDTVSWYQQALGQGPQFIFQYYEEEERQRGNFPDRFSGHQFPNYSSELNVNALLLGDSALYLCASSLVGNTLMNTEAFFGQGTRLTVV.

Notes on this clonotype: A read error may be the cause here, since a much bigger clone is one base away. The CDR3 does not close with the conserved phenylalanine or tryptophan, likely indicating a read error. V gene TRBV20-1 combines with J gene TRBJ1-5; 9 bases are shared with TRBD1. Germline V CDR1 and CDR2: DFQATT, SNEGSKA (reference sequence). CDR3 length: 13 residues. The ends lost 7 bases at V and 4 bases at J; junction bases unmatched: 5. CDR3 nucleotide sequence: TGCAGTGGACAGGGGGTATGGAATCAGCCCCAGCATTGT. It is translated as CSGQGVWNQPQHC.

V is TRBV4-2 and J is TRBJ2-7, with D possibly matching TRBD2 (5 bases). With 4 bases removed from V and 6 bases from J, the gap between germline ends came to 19 bases. Looked up from germline, CDR1 is LGHNA and CDR2 is YNFKEQ. This CDR3 is 15 amino acids long. CDR3 in amino acids: CASSPDFGENVEQYF. CDR3 DNA: TGTGCCAGCAGCCCCGACTTTGGGGAGAACGTCGAGCAGTACTTC.

Comment on this clonotype: Since a much larger clone is just one base distant, this may be a read error. V gene TRBV5-1 combines with J gene TRBJ2-7; D possibly corresponds to TRBD2 (6 bases). CDR3 size: 16 residues. Trimming removed 3 bases from V and 1 base from J, with 17 bases in between. Per germline, CDR1 SGHRS and CDR2 YFSETQ. CDR3 DNA sequence: TGCGCCAGCAGCTGGGGTGGTCCCGGGACTTCCTACGAGCAGTACTTC. Amino acid sequence: CASSWGGPGTSYEQYF.

The chain links TRBV5-1 to TRBJ2-5; D is unresolved. CDR3 length: 15 residues. V was pared by 3 bases and J by 0 bases, with 12 bases between. Germline V gene data show CDR1 as SGHRS and CDR2 as YFSETQ. The CDR3 loop is CASSYLPADQETQYF. The CDR3 nucleotides read TGCGCCAGCAGCTATCTCCCGGCCGACCAAGAGACCCAGTACTTC.

This clonotype was seen repeatedly, ten times or more. The chain recombines TRBV29-1 with TRBJ2-5, with D uncertain. The V end lost 0 bases, the J end lost 5 bases, and 10 bases lay between the germline ends. The CDR3 covers 13 residues. Germline CDR1 and CDR2: SQVTM and ANQGSEA. The CDR3 DNA follows: TGCAGCGTTGAAGATGGGCTGCGGGAGACCCAGTACTTC. Its translation is CSVEDGLRETQYF.

This clonotype has at least ten counts. The V call is TRBV24-1, the J call TRBJ2-1, with D possibly being TRBD1 or TRBD2 (7 bases each). The CDR3 runs to 16 residues. Trimming pared 4 bases from V and 7 bases from J, leaving 19 bases between. CDR1 and CDR2 (germline): KGHDR, SFDVKD. This CDR3 is CATSEPKGAGGNEQFF. CDR3 DNA: TGTGCCACCAGTGAGCCAAAGGGGGCCGGGGGGAATGAGCAGTTCTTC.

This clonotype was seen repeatedly, ten times or more. This chain links TRBV28 with TRBJ2-2; D ambiguous. Germline loops: CDR1 MDHEN, CDR2 SYDVKM. The CDR3 has 13 residues. Trimming left V 3 bases short and J 5 bases short, with 7 bases between. The DNA for the CDR3 is TGTGCCAGCAGTTTCCGAGAAACCGGGGAGCTGTTTTTT. Its translation is CASSFRETGELFF. The full variable domain, with the rest looked up from reference TRBV28 and TRBJ2-2, is DVKVTQSSRYLVKRTGEKVFLECVQDMDHENMFWYRQDPGLGLRLIYFSYDVKMKEKGDIPEGYSVSREKKERFSLILESASTNQTSMYLCASSFRETGELFFGEGSRLTVL.